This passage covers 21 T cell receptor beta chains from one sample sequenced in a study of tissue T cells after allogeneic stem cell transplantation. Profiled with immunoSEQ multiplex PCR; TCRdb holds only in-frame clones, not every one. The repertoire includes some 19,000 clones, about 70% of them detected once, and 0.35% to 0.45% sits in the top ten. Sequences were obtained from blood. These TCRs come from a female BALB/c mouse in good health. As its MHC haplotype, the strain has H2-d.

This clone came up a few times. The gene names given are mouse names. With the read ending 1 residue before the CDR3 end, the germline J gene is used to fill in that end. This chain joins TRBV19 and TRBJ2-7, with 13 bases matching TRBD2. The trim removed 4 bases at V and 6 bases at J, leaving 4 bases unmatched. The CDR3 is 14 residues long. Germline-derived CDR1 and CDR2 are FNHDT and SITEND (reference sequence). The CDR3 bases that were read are TGTGCCAGCAGTCCCGGGACTGGGGGGGTTGAACAGTAC. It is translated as CASSPGTGGVEQY. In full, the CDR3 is CASSPGTGGVEQYF.

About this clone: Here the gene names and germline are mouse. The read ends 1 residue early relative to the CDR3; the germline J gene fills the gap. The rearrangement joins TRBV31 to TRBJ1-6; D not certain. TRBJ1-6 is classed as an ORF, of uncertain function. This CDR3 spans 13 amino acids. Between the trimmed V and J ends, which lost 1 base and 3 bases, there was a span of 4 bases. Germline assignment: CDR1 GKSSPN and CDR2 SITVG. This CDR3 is CAWSHIYNSPLYF. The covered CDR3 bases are TGTGCCTGGAGTCACATCTATAATTCGCCCCTCTAC.

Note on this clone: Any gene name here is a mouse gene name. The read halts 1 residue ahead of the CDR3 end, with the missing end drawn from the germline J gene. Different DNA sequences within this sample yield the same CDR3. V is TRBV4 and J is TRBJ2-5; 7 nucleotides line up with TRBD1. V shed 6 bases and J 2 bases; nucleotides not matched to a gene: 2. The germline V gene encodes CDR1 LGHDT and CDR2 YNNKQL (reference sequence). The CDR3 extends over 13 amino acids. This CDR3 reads CASSRQGQDTQYF. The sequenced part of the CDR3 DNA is TGTGCCAGCAGTCGACAGGGCCAAGACACCCAGTAC.

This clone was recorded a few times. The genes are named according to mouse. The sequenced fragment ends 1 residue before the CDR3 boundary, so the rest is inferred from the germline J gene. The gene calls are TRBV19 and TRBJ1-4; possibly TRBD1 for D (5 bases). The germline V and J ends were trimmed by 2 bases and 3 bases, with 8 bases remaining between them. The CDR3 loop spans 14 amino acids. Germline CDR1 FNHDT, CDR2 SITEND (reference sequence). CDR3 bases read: TGTGCCAGCAGTATGCGGACAACCAACGAAAGATTATTT. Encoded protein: CASSMRTTNERLF. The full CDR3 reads CASSMRTTNERLFF.

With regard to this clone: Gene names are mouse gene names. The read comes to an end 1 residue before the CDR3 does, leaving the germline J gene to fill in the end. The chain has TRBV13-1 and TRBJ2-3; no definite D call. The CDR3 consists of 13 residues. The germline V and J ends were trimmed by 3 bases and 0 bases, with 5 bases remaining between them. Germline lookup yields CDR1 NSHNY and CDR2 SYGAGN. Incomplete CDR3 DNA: TGTGCCAGCAGTGTTGAAAGTGCAGAAACGCTGTAT. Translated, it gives CASSVESAETLY. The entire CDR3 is CASSVESAETLYF.

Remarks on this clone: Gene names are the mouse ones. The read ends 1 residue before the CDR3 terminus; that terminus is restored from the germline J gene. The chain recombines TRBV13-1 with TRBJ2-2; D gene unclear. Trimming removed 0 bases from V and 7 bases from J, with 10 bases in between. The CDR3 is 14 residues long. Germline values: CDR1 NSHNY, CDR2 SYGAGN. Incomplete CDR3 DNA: TGTGCCAGCAGTGATGCATCGGAAGACGGGCAGCTCTAC. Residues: CASSDASEDGQLY. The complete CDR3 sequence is CASSDASEDGQLYF.

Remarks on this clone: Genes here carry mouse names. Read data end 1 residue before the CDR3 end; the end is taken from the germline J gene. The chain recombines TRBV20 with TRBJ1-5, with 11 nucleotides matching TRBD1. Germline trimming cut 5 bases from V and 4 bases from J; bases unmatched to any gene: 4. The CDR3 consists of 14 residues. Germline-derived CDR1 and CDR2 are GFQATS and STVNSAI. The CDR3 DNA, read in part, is TGTGGTGCTTTCCGGGACAGGGGGAACCAGGCTCCGCTT. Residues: CGAFRDRGNQAPL. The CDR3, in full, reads CGAFRDRGNQAPLF.

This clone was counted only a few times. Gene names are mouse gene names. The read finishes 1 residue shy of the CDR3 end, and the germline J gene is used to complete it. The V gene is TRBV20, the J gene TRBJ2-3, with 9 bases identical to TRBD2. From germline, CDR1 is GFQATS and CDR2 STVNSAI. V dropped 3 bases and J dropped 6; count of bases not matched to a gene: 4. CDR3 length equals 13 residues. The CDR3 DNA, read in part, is TGTGGTGCTAGATGGGGGGGCGCGGAAACGCTGTAT. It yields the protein CGARWGGAETLY. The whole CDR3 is CGARWGGAETLYF.

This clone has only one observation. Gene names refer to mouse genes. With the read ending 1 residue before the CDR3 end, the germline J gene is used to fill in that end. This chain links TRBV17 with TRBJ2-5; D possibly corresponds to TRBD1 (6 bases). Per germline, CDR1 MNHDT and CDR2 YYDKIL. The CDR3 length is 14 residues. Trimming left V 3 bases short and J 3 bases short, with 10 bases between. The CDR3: CASSRRDKQDTQYF. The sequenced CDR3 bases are TGTGCTAGCAGTAGGCGGGACAAACAAGACACCCAGTAC.

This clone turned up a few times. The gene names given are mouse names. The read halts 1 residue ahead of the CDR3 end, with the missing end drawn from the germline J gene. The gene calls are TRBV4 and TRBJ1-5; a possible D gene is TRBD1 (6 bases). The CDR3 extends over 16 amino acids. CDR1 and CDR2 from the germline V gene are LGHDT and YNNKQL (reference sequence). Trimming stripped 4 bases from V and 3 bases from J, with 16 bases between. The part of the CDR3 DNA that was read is TGTGCCAGCAGCTCCTCGGGGGGGCGCCTCAACCAGGCTCCGCTT. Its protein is CASSSSGGRLNQAPL. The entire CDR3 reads CASSSSGGRLNQAPLF.

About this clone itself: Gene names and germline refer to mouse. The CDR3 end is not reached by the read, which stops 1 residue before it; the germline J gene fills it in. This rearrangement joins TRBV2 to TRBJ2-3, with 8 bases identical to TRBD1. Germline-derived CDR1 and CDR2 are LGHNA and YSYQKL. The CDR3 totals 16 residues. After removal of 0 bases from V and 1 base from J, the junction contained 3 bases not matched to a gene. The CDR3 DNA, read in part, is TGTGCCAGCAGCCAAGACCCGGGACAGGGTGCAGAAACGCTGTAT. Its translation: CASSQDPGQGAETLY. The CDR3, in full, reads CASSQDPGQGAETLYF.

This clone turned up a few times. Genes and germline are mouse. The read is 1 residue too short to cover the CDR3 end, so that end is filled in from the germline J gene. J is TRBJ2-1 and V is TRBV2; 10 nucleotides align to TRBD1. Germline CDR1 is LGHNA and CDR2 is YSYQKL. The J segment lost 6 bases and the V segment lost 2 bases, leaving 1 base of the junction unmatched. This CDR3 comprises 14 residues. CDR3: CASSQRDRGAEQFF. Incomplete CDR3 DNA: TGTGCCAGCAGCCAACGGGACAGGGGTGCTGAGCAGTTC.

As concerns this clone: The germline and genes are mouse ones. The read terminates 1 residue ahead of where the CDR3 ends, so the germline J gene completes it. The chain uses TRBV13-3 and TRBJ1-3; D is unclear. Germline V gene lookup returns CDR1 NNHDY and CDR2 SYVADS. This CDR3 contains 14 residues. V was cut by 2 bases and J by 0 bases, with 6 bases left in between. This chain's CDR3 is CASSERDSGNTLYF. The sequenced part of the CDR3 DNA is TGTGCCAGCAGTGAGAGAGATTCTGGAAATACGCTCTAT.

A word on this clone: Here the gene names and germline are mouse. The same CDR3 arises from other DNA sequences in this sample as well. Incomplete CDR3 DNA: TGTGCCAGCAGCTATCGGGTTAACCAAGACACCCAGTAC. This codes for CASSYRVNQDTQY. The full CDR3 sequence reads CASSYRVNQDTQYF. The rearrangement links TRBV4 to TRBJ2-5; unclear D gene. The DNA ends 1 residue before the CDR3 does, and the rest of the CDR3 is filled in from the germline J gene. CDR1 LGHDT and CDR2 YNNKQL come from the germline V gene (reference sequence). Trimming removed 3 bases from V and 0 bases from J, with 7 bases in between. The CDR3 is made up of 14 amino acids.

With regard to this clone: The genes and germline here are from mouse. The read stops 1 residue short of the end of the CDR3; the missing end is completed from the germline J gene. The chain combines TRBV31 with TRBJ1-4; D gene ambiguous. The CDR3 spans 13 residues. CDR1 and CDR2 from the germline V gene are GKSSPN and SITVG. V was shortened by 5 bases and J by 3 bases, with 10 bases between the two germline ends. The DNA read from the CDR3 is TGTGCCTGGGGCTCGGGGACCAACGAAAGATTATTT. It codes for CAWGSGTNERLF. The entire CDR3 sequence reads CAWGSGTNERLFF.

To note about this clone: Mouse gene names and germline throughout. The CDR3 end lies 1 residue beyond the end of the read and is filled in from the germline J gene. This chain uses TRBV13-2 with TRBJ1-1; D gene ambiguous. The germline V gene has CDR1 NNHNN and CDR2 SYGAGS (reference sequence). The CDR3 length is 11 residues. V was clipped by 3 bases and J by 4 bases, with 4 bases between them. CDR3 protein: CASGAGTEVFF. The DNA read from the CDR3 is TGTGCCAGCGGTGCGGGCACAGAAGTCTTC.

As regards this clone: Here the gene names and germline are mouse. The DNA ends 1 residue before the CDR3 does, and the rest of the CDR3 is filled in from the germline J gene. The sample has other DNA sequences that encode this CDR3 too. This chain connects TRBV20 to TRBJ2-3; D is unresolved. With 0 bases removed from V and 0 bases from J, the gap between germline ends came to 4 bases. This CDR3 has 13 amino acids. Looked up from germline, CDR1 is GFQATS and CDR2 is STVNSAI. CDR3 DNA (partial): TGTGGTGCTAGGGATCCAAGTGCAGAAACGCTGTAT. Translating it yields CGARDPSAETLY. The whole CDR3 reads CGARDPSAETLYF.

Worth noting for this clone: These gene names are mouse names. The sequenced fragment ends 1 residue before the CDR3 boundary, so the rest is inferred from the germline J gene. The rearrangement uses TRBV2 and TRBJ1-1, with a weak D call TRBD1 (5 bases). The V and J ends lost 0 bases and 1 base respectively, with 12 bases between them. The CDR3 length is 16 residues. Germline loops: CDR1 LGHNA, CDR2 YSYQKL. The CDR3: CASSQDPAGKNTEVFF. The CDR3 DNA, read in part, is TGTGCCAGCAGCCAAGATCCCGCAGGGAAAAACACAGAAGTCTTC.

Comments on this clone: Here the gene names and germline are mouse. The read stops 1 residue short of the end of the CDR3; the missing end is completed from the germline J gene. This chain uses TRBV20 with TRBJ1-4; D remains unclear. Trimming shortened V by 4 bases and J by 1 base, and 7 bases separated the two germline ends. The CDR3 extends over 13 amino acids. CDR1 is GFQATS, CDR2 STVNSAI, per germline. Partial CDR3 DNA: TGTGGTGCTACCCACAGTTCCAACGAAAGATTATTT. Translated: CGATHSSNERLF. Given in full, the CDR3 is CGATHSSNERLFF. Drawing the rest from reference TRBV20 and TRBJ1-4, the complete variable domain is GALVYQYPRRTICKSGTSMRMECQAVGFQATSVAWYRQSPQKTFELIALSTVNSAIKYEQNFTQEKFPISHPNLSFSSMTVLNAYLEDRGLYLCGATHSSNERLFFGHGTKLSVL.

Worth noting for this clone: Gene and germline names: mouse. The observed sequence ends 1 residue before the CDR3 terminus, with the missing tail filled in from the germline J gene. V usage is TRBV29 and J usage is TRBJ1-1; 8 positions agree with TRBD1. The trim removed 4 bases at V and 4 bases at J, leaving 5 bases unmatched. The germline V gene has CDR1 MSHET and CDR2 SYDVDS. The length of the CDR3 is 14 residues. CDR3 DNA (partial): TGTGCTAGCAGTTCCCGGACAGGGTTCACAGAAGTCTTC. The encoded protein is CASSSRTGFTEVF. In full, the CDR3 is CASSSRTGFTEVFF.

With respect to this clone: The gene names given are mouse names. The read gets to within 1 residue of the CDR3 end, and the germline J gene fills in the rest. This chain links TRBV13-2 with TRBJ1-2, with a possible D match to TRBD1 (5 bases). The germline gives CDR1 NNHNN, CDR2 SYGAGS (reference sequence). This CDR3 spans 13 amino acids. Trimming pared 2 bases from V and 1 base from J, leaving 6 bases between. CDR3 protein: CASGEQGNSDYTF. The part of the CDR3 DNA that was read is TGTGCCAGCGGTGAGCAGGGAAACTCCGACTACACC.